The 4 T cell receptor beta chains below come from one sample, sequenced in a study of control samples from healthy donors and cancer patients (dated by TCRdb to about 2020). Libraries were made using the immunoSEQ multiplex PCR assay. Held by TCRdb, this immuneACCESS table contains in-frame sequences only and omits some clones. Under half of the omission traces to an unresolved V gene where checked; the cause of the rest is unknown. The sample table contains 150,000 to 200,000 clones; only one count was recorded for approximately 93% of them. The ten largest make up more than 8% of the sample. Material: blood. The receptors here all came from a woman aged 40 to 50 in good health.

The chain combines TRBV6-5 with TRBJ1-2; TRBD1 matches 7 bases. Germline V gene lookup returns CDR1 MNHEY and CDR2 SVGAGI. V dropped 6 bases and J dropped 2; count of bases not matched to a gene: 3. There are 13 residues in the CDR3. CDR3 sequence reads: CASRAGGNYGYTF. The DNA for the CDR3 is TGTGCCAGCAGGGCAGGGGGGAACTATGGCTACACCTTC.

The rearrangement links TRBV5-4 to TRBJ1-2; D ambiguous. Trimming shortened V by 4 bases and J by 1 base, and 11 bases separated the two germline ends. Germline CDR1 and CDR2: SGHNT and YYREEE (reference sequence). The CDR3 has 14 residues. CDR3 in DNA: TGTGCCAGCAGCAGTCAGACCCTTAACTATGGCTACACCTTC. Amino acid sequence: CASSSQTLNYGYTF. Complete variable domain (other parts from reference TRBV5-4 and TRBJ1-2): ETGVTQSPTHLIKTRGQQVTLRCSSQSGHNTVSWYQQALGQGPQFIFQYYREEENGRGNFPPRFSGLQFPNYSSELNVNALELDDSALYLCASSSQTLNYGYTFGSGTRLTVV.

This clone has only a few counts. V and J are TRBV30 and TRBJ1-2, with D possibly being TRBD1 (5 bases). Germline assignment: CDR1 GTSNPN and CDR2 SVGIG (reference sequence). With 2 bases removed from V and 5 bases from J, the gap between germline ends came to 6 bases. This CDR3 comprises 11 residues. The CDR3 DNA reads as TGTGCCTGGAGTTGGGGGTATGGCTACACCTTC. This sequence encodes CAWSWGYGYTF.

V usage is TRBV3-1 (or the pseudogene TRBV3-2) and J usage is TRBJ1-2; D not resolved. V was trimmed by 0 bases and J by 2 bases, leaving 13 bases between them. The CDR3 length is 16 residues. Germline V gene data show CDR1 as LGHDT and CDR2 as YNNKEL (reference sequence). CDR3 in DNA: TGTGCCAGCAGCCAAGAACCTCGGTCGCGAAACTATGGCTACACCTTC. As protein: CASSQEPRSRNYGYTF.